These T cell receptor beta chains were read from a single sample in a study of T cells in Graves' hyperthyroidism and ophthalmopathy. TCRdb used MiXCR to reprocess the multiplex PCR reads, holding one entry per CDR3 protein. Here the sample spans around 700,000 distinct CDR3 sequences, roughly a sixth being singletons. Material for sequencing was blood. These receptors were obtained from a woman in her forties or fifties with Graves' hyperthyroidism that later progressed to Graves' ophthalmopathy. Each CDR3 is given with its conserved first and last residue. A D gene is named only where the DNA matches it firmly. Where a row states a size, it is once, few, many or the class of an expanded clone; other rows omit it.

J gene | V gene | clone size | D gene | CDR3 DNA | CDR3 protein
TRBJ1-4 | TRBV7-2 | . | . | TGTGCCAGCAGCCCCTCCGGGACATCAGGGGAAAAACTGTTTTTT | CASSPSGTSGEKLFF
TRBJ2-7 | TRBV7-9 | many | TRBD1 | TGTGCCAGCAGCTTAACGGACAGGTCCTACGAGCAGTACTTC | CASSLTDRSYEQYF
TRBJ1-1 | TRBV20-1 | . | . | TGCAGTGCTAGACTCGACAGCACTGAAGCTTTCTTT | CSARLDSTEAFF
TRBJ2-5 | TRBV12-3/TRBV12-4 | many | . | TGTGCCAGCAGTTCCCCGGGAGTGGGAGAGACCCAGTACTTC | CASSSPGVGETQYF
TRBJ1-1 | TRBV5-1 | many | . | TGCGCCAGCAGCTCTAGCTGGCAGAACACTGAAGCTTTCTTT | CASSSSWQNTEAFF
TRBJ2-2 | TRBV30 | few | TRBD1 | TGTGCCTGGACCGGGACAGGGGGACTCACCGGGGAGCTGTTTTTT | CAWTGTGGLTGELFF
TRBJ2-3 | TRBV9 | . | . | TGTGCCAGCAGCCCGACAGCTCCGGAAGGTGATACGCAGTATTTT | CASSPTAPEGDTQYF
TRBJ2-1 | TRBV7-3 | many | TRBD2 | TGTGCCAGCAGCTTAGGTGGACTAGCGGGGGTCGATGAGCAGTTCTTC | CASSLGGLAGVDEQFF
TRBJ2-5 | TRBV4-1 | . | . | TGCGCCAGCAGCAATAATCTGGTCCAAGAGACCCAGTACTTC | CASSNNLVQETQYF
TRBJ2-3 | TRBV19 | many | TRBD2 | TGTGCCAGTAGTAGGGCCCTCGGACTAGCGGGCGGATTCCGCACAGATACGCAGTATTTT | CASSRALGLAGGFRTDTQYF
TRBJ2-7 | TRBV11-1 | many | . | TGTGCCAGCAGCCCTTCGGTTGGATCATACGAGCAGTACTTC | CASSPSVGSYEQYF
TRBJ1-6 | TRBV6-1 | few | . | TGTGCCAGCAGTGGGAGGCTGGGGGCGGGTAATTCACCCCTCCACTTT | CASSGRLGAGNSPLHF
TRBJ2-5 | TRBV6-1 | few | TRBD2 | TGTGCCAGCACCGGACTAGCGGGGGGGCCGATCGTCTCCCAGTACTTC | CASTGLAGGPIVSQYF
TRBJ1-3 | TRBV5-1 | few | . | TGCGCCAGCAGCTTGACAGGTAGCAACTCTGGAAACACCATATATTTT | CASSLTGSNSGNTIYF
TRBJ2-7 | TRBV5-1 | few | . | TGCGCCAGCAGGGACGGGACGGCCGGCTACGAGCAGTACTTC | CASRDGTAGYEQYF
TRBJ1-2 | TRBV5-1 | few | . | TGCGCCAGCAGCTCCGACACTGCTAACTATGGCTACACCTTC | CASSSDTANYGYTF
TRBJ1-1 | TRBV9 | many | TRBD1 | TGTGCCAGCAGCGTATTGACAGGGGGGACTGAAGCTTTCTTT | CASSVLTGGTEAFF
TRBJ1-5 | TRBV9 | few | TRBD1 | TGTGCCAGCAGCGTTTCAGGGGGCCGTCAGCCCCAGCATTTT | CASSVSGGRQPQHF
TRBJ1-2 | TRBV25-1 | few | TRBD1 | TGTGCCAGCAGTGAACGGACAGGGGGCGTATATGGCTACACCTTC | CASSERTGGVYGYTF
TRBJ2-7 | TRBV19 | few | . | TGTGCCAGTAAGGGGGGCTACGAGCAGTACTTC | CASKGGYEQYF
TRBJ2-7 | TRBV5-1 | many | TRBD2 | TGCGCCAGCAGCGGTCTAGCGGGGGGACCCTCCTACGAGCAGTACTTC | CASSGLAGGPSYEQYF
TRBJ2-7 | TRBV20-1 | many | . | TGCAGTGCTGGACAAGACTTATCCTACGAGCAGTACTTC | CSAGQDLSYEQYF
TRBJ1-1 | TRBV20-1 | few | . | TGCAGTGCTAGAGATAAGTGGGGTCTCCACCGGAACACTGAAGCTTTCTTT | CSARDKWGLHRNTEAFF
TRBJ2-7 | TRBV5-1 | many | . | TGCGCCAGCAGCTTGGGACGGGCCCAGGGAGAGCAGTACTTC | CASSLGRAQGEQYF
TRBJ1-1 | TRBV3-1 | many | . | TGTGCCAGCAGCCAAGAAGGGGCTCAGGCTGAAGCTTTCTTT | CASSQEGAQAEAFF
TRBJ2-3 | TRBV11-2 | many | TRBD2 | TGTGCCAGCAGCTTAGGACTAGCGGGGGGGTATCGCACAGATACGCAGTATTTT | CASSLGLAGGYRTDTQYF
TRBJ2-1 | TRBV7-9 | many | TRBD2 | TGTGCCAGCAGCTCGGGACTAGCGCCTTACAATGAGCAGTTCTTC | CASSSGLAPYNEQFF
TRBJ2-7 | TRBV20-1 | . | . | TGCAGTGCTAGAGATTCAGGCTACGGGGCCTACGAGCAGTACTTC | CSARDSGYGAYEQYF
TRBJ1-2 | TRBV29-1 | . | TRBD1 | TGCAGCGCAACCGGGACAGCTGGCTACACCTTC | CSATGTAGYTF
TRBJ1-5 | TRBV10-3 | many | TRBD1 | TGTGCCATCAGTGAGAGGACAGGGGCTGGTCAGCCCCAGCATTTT | CAISERTGAGQPQHF
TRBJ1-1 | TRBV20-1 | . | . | TGCAGTGCTAGAGATCTGATGGGTTCAGGGTCTGAAGCTTTCTTT | CSARDLMGSGSEAFF
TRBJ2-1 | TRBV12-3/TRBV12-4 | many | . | TGTGCCAGCAGCCCCGACTTCAATGAGCAGTTCTTC | CASSPDFNEQFF